Shown below are 10 T cell receptor beta chains from a single sample sequenced in a study of control samples from healthy donors and cancer patients. TCRdb's table, derived via immunoSEQ multiplex PCR, lists solely in-frame clones and lacks some. Counted here are about 410,000 clones, about 93% occurring once; the ten biggest clones make up approximately 6.3%. Sample: PBMCs. The receptor set was obtained from a man in his forties with head and neck cancer.

In nucleotides, the CDR3 is TGCAGCGTTTCCCGAGCGGGGGGCCCAACTAATGAAAAACTGTTTTTT. Translation: CSVSRAGGPTNEKLFF. The rearrangement links TRBV29-1 to TRBJ1-4, with D possibly TRBD1 on 6 matching bases. V was shortened by 5 bases and J by 0 bases, with 16 bases between the two germline ends. CDR3 length equals 16 residues. Germline V gives CDR1 SQVTM, CDR2 ANQGSEA.

V usage is TRBV19 and J usage is TRBJ2-7, with 7 bases fitting TRBD2. Germline V lookup: CDR1 LNHDA, CDR2 SQIVND (reference sequence). Trimming took 11 bases from V and 1 from J; bases not matched to a gene: 8. This CDR3 comprises 13 residues. The CDR3 here is CASARGVSYEQYF. The CDR3 DNA follows: TGTGCCTCAGCACGGGGGGTGTCCTACGAGCAGTACTTC.

The chain employs TRBV7-3 and TRBJ2-3; D might be TRBD2 (5 bases). This CDR3 has 13 residues. V dropped 3 bases and J dropped 6 bases, with 10 bases sitting between them. Germline V CDR1 and CDR2: SGHTA, FQGTGA. The DNA of the CDR3 is TGTGCCAGCAGCTTCCCGGGGTCGGATACGCAGTATTTT. It translates to CASSFPGSDTQYF.

V and J are TRBV6-5 and TRBJ2-2; 7 bases agree with TRBD1. Looked up from germline, CDR1 is MNHEY and CDR2 is SVGAGI. This CDR3 is built from 16 residues. J was trimmed by 3 bases and V by 4 bases; bases with no gene match: 8. CDR3: CASSLLQGSDTGELFF. CDR3 bases: TGTGCCAGCAGTTTGCTACAGGGGAGTGACACCGGGGAGCTGTTTTTT.

The chain carries TRBV15 and TRBJ2-4; D is perhaps TRBD2 (7 bases). Per the germline V gene, CDR1 is LNHNV and CDR2 is YYDKDF (reference sequence). The CDR3 is made up of 16 amino acids. V dropped 7 bases and J dropped 1 base, with 17 bases sitting between them. CDR3 amino acids: CATNPSGGIAKNIQYF. DNA for the CDR3: TGTGCCACCAATCCATCGGGGGGCATTGCCAAAAACATTCAGTACTTC.

The J gene is TRBJ2-5, the V gene TRBV9, with D hard to call. CDR3 size: 13 residues. Trimming cost V 0 bases and J 4 bases, with 7 bases left between them. The germline gives CDR1 SGDLS, CDR2 YYNGEE. CDR3 sequence reads: CASSVVPGETQYF. The CDR3 DNA follows: TGTGCCAGCAGCGTAGTTCCGGGAGAGACCCAGTACTTC.

In nucleotides, the CDR3 is TGTGCCAGCAGCAGGACAGGGGGGTTTATGAACACTGAAGCTTTCTTT. The encoded protein is CASSRTGGFMNTEAFF. The rearrangement uses TRBV6-2 or TRBV6-3 and TRBJ1-1; 10 bases are a match to TRBD1. Germline loops: CDR1 MNHEY, CDR2 SVGEGT. This CDR3 is built from 16 residues. Trimming cost V 6 bases and J 0 bases; bases outside gene matches: 7.

The chain has TRBV6-5 and TRBJ2-7; 11 nucleotides align to TRBD2. Trimming removed 6 bases from V and 3 bases from J; junction bases left unmatched: 7. Germline V gene lookup returns CDR1 MNHEY and CDR2 SVGAGI. The CDR3 is 15 amino acids. The DNA for the CDR3 is TGTGCCAGCAGCCGCGGGACTAGCGGCTACTACGAGCAGTACTTC. Translated: CASSRGTSGYYEQYF.

This chain uses TRBV15 with TRBJ2-1; D is unresolved. Germline assignment: CDR1 LNHNV and CDR2 YYDKDF (reference sequence). Trimming took 5 bases from V and 7 from J, leaving 12 bases between them. The CDR3 consists of 13 residues. In DNA, the CDR3 is TGTGCCACCAGCGCCCGCCCCGGGAATGAGCAGTTCTTC. This sequence encodes CATSARPGNEQFF.

The chain links TRBV7-9 to TRBJ2-7, with D unresolved. This CDR3 has 13 amino acids. CDR1 and CDR2 (germline): SEHNR, FQNEAQ (reference sequence). The V gene lost 5 bases and the J gene lost 3 bases, with 11 bases spanning the gap. CDR3 residues: CASSPPHYYEQYF. The CDR3 coding sequence is TGTGCCAGCAGCCCCCCCCACTACTACGAGCAGTACTTC. Variable domain in full (rest from reference TRBV7-9 and TRBJ2-7): DTGVSQNPRHKITKRGQNVTFRCDPISEHNRLYWYRQTLGQGPEFLTYFQNEAQLEKSRLLSDRFSAERPKGSFSTLEIQRTEQGDSAMYLCASSPPHYYEQYFGPGTRLTVT.